This T cell receptor beta chain is from a study of blood T cell repertoires in COVID-19. Study as a whole: In each case, the material was cDNA or gDNA derived from T cells, B-cell-depleted T cells, or PBMCs.

The sample holds a few counts of this clone. Clones were sequenced by immunoSEQ multiplex PCR, and TCRdb holds only the in-frame ones, with some missing. The data contain about 73,000 clones, 65% to 90% of them seen just once; the ten biggest clones take up 6% to 7%. The receptor comes from an older woman with acute or convalescent COVID-19. The sample taken for sequencing was peripheral blood.

The CDR3 region is CASSLDSRASGANVLTF. In nucleotides, the CDR3 is TGTGCCAGCAGCTTAGACAGTAGAGCCTCTGGGGCCAACGTCCTGACTTTC. V usage is TRBV7-9 and J usage is TRBJ2-6; D unclear. Germline V gene sequence: CDR1 SEHNR, CDR2 FQNEAQ (reference sequence). V lost 1 base and J lost 0, with 10 bases in between. CDR3 length: 17 residues.